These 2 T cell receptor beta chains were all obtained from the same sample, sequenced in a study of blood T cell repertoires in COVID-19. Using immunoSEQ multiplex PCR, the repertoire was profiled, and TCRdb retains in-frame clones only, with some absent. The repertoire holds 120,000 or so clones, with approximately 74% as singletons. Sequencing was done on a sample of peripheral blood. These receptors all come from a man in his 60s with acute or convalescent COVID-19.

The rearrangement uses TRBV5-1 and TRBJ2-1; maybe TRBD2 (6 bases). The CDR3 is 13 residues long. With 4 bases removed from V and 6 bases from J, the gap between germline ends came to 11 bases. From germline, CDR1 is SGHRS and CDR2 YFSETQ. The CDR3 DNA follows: TGCGCCAGCAGCGAGACTAGAATCAATGAGCAGTTCTTC. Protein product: CASSETRINEQFF.

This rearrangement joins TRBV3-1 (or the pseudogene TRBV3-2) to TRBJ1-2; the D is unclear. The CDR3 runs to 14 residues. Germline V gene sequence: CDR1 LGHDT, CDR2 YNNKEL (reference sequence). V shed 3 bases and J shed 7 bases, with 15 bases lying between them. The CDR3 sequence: CASSQVTATGGYTF. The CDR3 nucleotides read TGTGCCAGCAGCCAGGTCACTGCCACGGGTGGCTACACCTTC.